Here is one T cell receptor (beta chain) with its context. The CDR3 contains 16 residues. Germline V lookup: CDR1 KGHSH, CDR2 LQKENI. The V and J ends lost 5 bases and 5 bases, in that order; junction bases with no gene match: 10. TCRdb keeps only in-frame clones here, not all; method: immunoSEQ multiplex PCR. The sample gives about 92,000 clones, 86% of which show up once; about 10% is in the top ten. The sample comes from a study of T cell responses to AZD1222 COVID-19 vaccine. The sequence derives from an adult in good health. Specimen: peripheral blood, collected on day 0 of AZD1222 vaccination. The chain uses TRBV18 and TRBJ2-1, with 9 bases matching TRBD1. Written as DNA, the CDR3 is TGTGCCAGCTCATACAGGGGGCAGCGGGGAAACAATGAGCAGTTCTTC. Translated, it gives CASSYRGQRGNNEQFF.